This T cell receptor beta chain was sequenced for a study of T cells in Graves' hyperthyroidism and ophthalmopathy. This clonotype appeared a few times. The antigen is unknown. The TCR beta CDR3 regions underwent amplification using RNA transcripts as the source. In the first-round RT-PCR of the TCR CDR3, the HTBI primer set was used. TCRdb analysed the multiplex PCR reads with MiXCR anew, one entry per CDR3 protein. The table records over 450,000 distinct CDR3 sequences, 13% to 15% of them present only once. The length of the CDR3 is 15 residues. V shed 2 bases and J shed 2 bases, with 10 bases lying between them. This sample holds PBMCs from 8 to 10 ml fresh peripheral blood. Regarding the study as a whole: Peripheral blood also featured most of the thyroid clonotypes expanded above 0.001.

The rearrangement uses TRBV12-3 or TRBV12-4 and TRBJ2-1; no definite D call. The specimen sequenced was blood. This clonotype was obtained from a woman under 30 with Graves' hyperthyroidism. CDR3 coding DNA: TGTGCCAGCAGTTTATGGGATTTTCCCTACAATGAGCAGTTCTTC. Its translation is CASSLWDFPYNEQFF.